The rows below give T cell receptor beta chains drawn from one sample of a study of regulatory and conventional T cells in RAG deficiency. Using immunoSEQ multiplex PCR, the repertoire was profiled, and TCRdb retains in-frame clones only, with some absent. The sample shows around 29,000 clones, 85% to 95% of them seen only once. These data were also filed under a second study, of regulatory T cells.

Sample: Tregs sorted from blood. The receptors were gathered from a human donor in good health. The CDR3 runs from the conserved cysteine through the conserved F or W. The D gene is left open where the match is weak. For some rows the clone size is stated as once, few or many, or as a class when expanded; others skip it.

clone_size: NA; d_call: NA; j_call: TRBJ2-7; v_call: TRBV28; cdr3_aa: CASFSQYAYEQYF; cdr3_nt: TGTGCCAGCTTTTCGCAGTATGCCTACGAGCAGTACTTC
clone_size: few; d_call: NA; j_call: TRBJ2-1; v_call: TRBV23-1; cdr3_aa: CAPGDPQTDNEQFF; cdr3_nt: TGCGCCCCGGGGGACCCCCAAACCGACAATGAGCAGTTCTTC
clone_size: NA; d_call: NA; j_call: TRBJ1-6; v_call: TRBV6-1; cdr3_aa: CASSEALPNSPLHF; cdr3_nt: TGTGCCAGCAGTGAAGCGCTCCCCAATTCACCCCTCCACTTT
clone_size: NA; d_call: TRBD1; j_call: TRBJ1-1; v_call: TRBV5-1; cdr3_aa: CASGRGFDTEAFF; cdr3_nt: TGCGCCAGCGGCAGGGGGTTTGACACTGAAGCTTTCTTT
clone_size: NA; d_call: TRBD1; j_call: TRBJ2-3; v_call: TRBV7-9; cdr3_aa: CASSPRGQGPSTDTQYF; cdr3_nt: TGTGCCAGCAGCCCACGGGGACAGGGACCTAGCACAGATACGCAGTATTTT
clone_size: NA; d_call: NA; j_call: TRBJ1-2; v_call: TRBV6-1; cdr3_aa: CASSPRGGTNYGYTF; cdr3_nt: TGTGCCAGCAGCCCCAGGGGAGGGACTAACTATGGCTACACCTTC
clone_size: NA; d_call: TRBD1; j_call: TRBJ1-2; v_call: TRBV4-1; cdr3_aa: CASSQDIGTGYGYTF; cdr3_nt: TGCGCCAGCAGCCAAGATATCGGGACAGGGTATGGCTACACCTTC
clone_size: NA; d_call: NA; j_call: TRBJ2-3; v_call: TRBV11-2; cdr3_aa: CASMEGRQDTQYF; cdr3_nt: TGTGCCAGCATGGAGGGGCGCCAAGATACGCAGTATTTT
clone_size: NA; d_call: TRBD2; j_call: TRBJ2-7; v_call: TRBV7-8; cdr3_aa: CASSITSGDSYEQYF; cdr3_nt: TGTGCCAGCAGCATAACTAGCGGGGACTCCTACGAGCAGTACTTC
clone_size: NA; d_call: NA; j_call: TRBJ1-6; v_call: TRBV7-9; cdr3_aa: CASSLGLGFEGRSPLHF; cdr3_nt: TGTGCCAGCAGCTTAGGGTTAGGGTTCGAGGGAAGGTCACCCCTCCACTTT
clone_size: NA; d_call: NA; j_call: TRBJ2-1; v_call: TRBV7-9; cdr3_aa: CASSPTWRGSSSYNEQFF; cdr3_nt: TGTGCCAGCAGCCCAACCTGGCGGGGTTCTAGCTCCTACAATGAGCAGTTCTTC
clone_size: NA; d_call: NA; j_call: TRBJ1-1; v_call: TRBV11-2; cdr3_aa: CASLPFLSVNTEAFF; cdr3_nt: TGTGCCAGCCTCCCATTTCTCTCTGTGAACACTGAAGCTTTCTTT
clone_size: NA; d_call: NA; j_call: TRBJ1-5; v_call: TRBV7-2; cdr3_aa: CASSFLDNQPQHF; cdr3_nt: TGTGCCAGCAGCTTTCTAGACAATCAGCCCCAGCATTTT
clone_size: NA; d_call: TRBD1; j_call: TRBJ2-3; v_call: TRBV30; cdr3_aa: CAWSKDRGSTDTQYF; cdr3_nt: TGTGCCTGGAGTAAGGACAGGGGGTCCACAGATACGCAGTATTTT
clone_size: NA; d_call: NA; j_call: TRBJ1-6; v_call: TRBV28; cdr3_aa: CASSLGQGHSPLHF; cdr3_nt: TGTGCCAGCAGTTTAGGGCAGGGACATTCACCCCTCCACTTT
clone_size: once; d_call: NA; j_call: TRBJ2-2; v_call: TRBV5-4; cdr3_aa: CASSYTGELFF; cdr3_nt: TGTGCCAGCAGCTATACCGGGGAGCTGTTTTTT
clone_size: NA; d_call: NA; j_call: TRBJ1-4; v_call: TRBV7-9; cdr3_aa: CASSLQGFANEKLFF; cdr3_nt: TGTGCCAGCAGCTTGCAGGGTTTTGCTAATGAAAAACTGTTTTTT
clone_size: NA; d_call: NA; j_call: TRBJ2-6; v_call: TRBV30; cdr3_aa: CAWSVHGANVLTF; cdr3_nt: TGTGCCTGGAGTGTACATGGGGCCAACGTCCTGACTTTC
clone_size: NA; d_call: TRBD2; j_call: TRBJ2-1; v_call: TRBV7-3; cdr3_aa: CASSSRGGGQFF; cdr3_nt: TGTGCCAGCAGCTCCCGCGGGGGTGGGCAGTTCTTC
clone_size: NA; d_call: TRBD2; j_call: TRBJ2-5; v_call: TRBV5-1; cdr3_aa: CASTLKRGREETQYF; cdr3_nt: TGCGCCAGCACCCTTAAGCGGGGGAGGGAAGAGACCCAGTACTTC
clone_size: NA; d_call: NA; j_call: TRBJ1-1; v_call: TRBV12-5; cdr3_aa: CASGLPRGLTDTEAFF; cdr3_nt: TGTGCTAGTGGTTTGCCTCGAGGATTGACGGACACTGAAGCTTTCTTT
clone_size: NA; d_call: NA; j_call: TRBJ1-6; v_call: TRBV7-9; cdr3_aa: CASSFLTNPTLHF; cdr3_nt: TGTGCCAGCAGCTTTTTAACCAACCCGACCCTCCACTTT
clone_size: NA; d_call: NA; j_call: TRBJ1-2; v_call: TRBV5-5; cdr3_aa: CASSLSWAENYGYTF; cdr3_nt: TGTGCCAGCAGCTTGTCATGGGCAGAGAACTATGGCTACACCTTC
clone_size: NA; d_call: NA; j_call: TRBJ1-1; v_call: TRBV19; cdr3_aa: CASSVGPGLGAFF; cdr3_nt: TGTGCCAGTAGTGTCGGACCCGGCTTGGGCGCTTTCTTT
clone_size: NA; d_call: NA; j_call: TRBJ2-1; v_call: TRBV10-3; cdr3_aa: CAIRGGGSLDEQFF; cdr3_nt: TGTGCCATCAGGGGCGGAGGGTCTTTGGATGAGCAGTTCTTC
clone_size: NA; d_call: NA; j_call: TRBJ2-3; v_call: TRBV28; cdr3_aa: CASSLPGPSTDTQYF; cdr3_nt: TGTGCCAGCAGTTTACCTGGGCCAAGCACAGATACGCAGTATTTT
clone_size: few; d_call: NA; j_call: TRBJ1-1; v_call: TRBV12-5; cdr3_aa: CASGLVLVGGTEAFF; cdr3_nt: TGTGCTAGTGGTTTGGTACTTGTGGGAGGGACTGAAGCTTTCTTT
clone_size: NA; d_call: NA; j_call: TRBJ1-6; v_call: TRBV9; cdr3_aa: CASSVRQTNSPLHF; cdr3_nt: TGTGCCAGCAGCGTCCGACAGACAAATTCACCCCTCCACTTT
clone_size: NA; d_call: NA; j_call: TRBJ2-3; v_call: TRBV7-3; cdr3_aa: CASSLGSNADTQYF; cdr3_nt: TGTGCCAGCAGCTTAGGTAGCAATGCAGATACGCAGTATTTT
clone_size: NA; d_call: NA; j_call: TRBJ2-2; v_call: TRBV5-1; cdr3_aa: CASSFSAGELFF; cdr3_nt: TGCGCCAGCAGCTTTTCCGCCGGGGAGCTGTTTTTT
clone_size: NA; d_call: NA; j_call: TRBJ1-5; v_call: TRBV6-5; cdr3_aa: CASSYSNYQPQHF; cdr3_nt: TGTGCCAGCAGTTACTCGAATTACCAGCCCCAGCATTTT
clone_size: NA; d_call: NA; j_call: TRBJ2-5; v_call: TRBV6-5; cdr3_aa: CASRENSAETQYF; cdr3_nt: TGTGCCAGCAGGGAAAACTCGGCGGAGACCCAGTACTTC
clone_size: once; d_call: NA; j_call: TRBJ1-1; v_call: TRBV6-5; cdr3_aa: CASSYPGGQGTEAFF; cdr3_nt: TGTGCCAGCAGTTACCCGGGGGGGCAGGGGACTGAAGCTTTCTTT
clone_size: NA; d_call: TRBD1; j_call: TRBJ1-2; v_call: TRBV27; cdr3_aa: CASRLTTGWDYGYTF; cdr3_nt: TGTGCCAGCAGGCTGACGACAGGGTGGGACTATGGCTACACCTTC
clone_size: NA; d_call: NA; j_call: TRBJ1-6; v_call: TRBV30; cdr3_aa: CAWSPRTTINSPLHF; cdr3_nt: TGTGCCTGGAGTCCCCGGACAACGATTAATTCACCCCTCCACTTT
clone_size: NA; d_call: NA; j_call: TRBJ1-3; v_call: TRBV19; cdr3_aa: CASSIAQAQSSGNTIYF; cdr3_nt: TGTGCCAGTAGTATAGCTCAGGCCCAGAGCTCTGGAAACACCATATATTTT
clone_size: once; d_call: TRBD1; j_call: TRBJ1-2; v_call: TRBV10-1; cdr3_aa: CASSGGQGPYTF; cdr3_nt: TGCGCCAGCAGTGGGGGACAGGGACCTTACACCTTC
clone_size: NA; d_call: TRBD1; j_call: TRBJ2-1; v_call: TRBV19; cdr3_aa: CASSYMHRGASYNEQFF; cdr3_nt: TGTGCCAGTAGTTACATGCACAGGGGGGCCTCCTACAATGAGCAGTTCTTC
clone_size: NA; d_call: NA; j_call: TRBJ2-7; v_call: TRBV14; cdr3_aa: CASSHLAGASYEQYF; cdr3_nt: TGTGCCAGCAGCCATCTCGCAGGGGCCTCCTACGAGCAGTACTTC
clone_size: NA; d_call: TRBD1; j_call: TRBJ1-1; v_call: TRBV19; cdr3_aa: CASSTGTGVTEAFF; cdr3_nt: TGTGCCAGTAGTACCGGGACAGGGGTCACTGAAGCTTTCTTT
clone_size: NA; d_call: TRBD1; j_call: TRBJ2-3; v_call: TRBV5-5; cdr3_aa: CASSRDRDDTQYF; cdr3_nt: TGTGCCAGCAGCCGGGACAGGGATGATACGCAGTATTTT
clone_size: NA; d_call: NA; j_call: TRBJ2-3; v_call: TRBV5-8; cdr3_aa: CASSLRGRGDTQYF; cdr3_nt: TGTGCCAGCAGCTTACGGGGGCGGGGAGATACGCAGTATTTT
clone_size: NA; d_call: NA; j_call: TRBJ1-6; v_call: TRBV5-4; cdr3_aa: CASSWTASNSPLHF; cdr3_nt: TGTGCCAGCAGCTGGACAGCTTCTAATTCACCCCTCCACTTT
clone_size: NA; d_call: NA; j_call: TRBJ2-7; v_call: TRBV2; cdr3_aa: CASSSRTKTYEQYF; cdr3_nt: TGTGCCAGCAGTTCCCGGACTAAGACCTACGAGCAGTACTTC
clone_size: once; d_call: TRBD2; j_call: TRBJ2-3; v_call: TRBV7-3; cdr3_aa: CASSSRGGGTDTQYF; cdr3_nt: TGTGCCAGCAGCTCGCGGGGGGGCGGCACAGATACGCAGTATTTT
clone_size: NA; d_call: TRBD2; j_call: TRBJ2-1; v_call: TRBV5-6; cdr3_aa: CASSSGTSGGEQFF; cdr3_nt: TGTGCCAGCAGCAGCGGGACTAGCGGGGGCGAGCAGTTCTTC